What follows are 25 T cell receptor beta chains derived from one specimen sequenced in a study of cytomegalovirus exposure and HLA in healthy donors. With 60 Vbeta and 13 Jbeta primers, the PCR was carried out. TCRdb's table, derived via immunoSEQ multiplex PCR, lists solely in-frame clones and lacks some. Listed are around 140,000 clones; 0.85% to 1% falls within the top ten. Sequencing was performed on PBMCs. The receptors stem from a male donor in good health and CMV-seronegative.

In DNA, the CDR3 is TGTGCCAGCAGCTGGGCAGGGCAGGGGGCCGCCTACGAGCAGTACTTC. Translated: CASSWAGQGAAYEQYF. This chain joins TRBV7-9 and TRBJ2-7; 8 bases fit TRBD1. Trimming at V came to 4 bases and at J to 2 bases, leaving 10 bases not matched to a gene. CDR1 and CDR2 (germline): SEHNR, FQNEAQ (reference sequence). The CDR3 has 16 residues.

CDR3 sequence: CASSLSGTEQYF. For the CDR3, the DNA is TGTGCCAGCAGCTTAAGCGGAACTGAGCAGTACTTC. The chain joins TRBV7-2 to TRBJ2-7; possibly TRBD2 for D (5 bases). Germline loops: CDR1 SGHTA, CDR2 FQGNSA. The CDR3 sequence is 12 residues long. Trimming pared 2 bases from V and 7 bases from J, leaving 9 bases between.

J is TRBJ2-5 and V is TRBV25-1; possibly TRBD1 for D (6 bases). Between the trimmed V and J ends, which lost 1 base and 4 bases, there was a span of 13 bases. The CDR3 spans 15 residues. CDR1 is MGHDK and CDR2 is SYGVNS in the germline V gene. The CDR3 spells CASSEFKGQAETQYF. DNA for the CDR3: TGTGCCAGCAGTGAATTTAAGGGACAAGCAGAGACCCAGTACTTC.

CDR3 DNA sequence: TGCGCCAGCAGCCAAGATACCCAGGGACAGGGGGGATTCGAGCAGTACTTC. Its translation: CASSQDTQGQGGFEQYF. The V call is TRBV4-3, the J call TRBJ2-7; 11 nucleotides align to TRBD1. This CDR3 comprises 17 residues. CDR1 is LGHNA, CDR2 YSLEER, per germline. V dropped 0 bases and J dropped 6; count of bases not matched to a gene: 10.

The chain joins TRBV7-9 to TRBJ2-1; 7 nucleotides line up with TRBD1. V lost 6 bases and J lost 6; bases outside the gene matches: 20. This CDR3 is built from 18 residues. The germline gives CDR1 SEHNR, CDR2 FQNEAQ (reference sequence). The CDR3 spells CASRTPKGARALVNEQFF. The CDR3 nucleotides are TGTGCCAGCAGAACTCCTAAGGGGGCCAGGGCTCTCGTCAATGAGCAGTTCTTC.

The chain uses TRBV18 and TRBJ2-2; D unclear. V was shortened by 0 bases and J by 0 bases, with 8 bases between the two germline ends. The CDR3 length is 16 residues. Germline values: CDR1 KGHSH, CDR2 LQKENI. The CDR3 spells CASSPPSRPNTGELFF. CDR3 in DNA: TGTGCCAGCTCACCACCGTCCAGGCCGAACACCGGGGAGCTGTTTTTT.

CDR3 nucleotide sequence: TGCGCCAGCAGCCAAGAAAGGGACAGGTACTCCGAGCAGTACTTC. Amino acid sequence: CASSQERDRYSEQYF. The chain links TRBV4-1 to TRBJ2-7, with 8 positions matching TRBD1. The V gene end was trimmed by 0 bases and the J gene end by 6 bases; junction bases not matched to a gene: 7. CDR1 is MGHRA and CDR2 is YSYEKL in the germline V gene. The CDR3 sequence is 15 residues long.

V and J are TRBV7-9 and TRBJ1-5, with 9 positions matching TRBD1. V was pared by 8 bases and J by 2 bases, with 7 bases of the junction left unmatched. The CDR3 length is 15 residues. Germline CDR1 SEHNR, CDR2 FQNEAQ (reference sequence). CDR3 DNA: TGTGCCAGCGCCCTGGGACAGGGTGGCAATCAGCCCCAGCATTTT. Translating it yields CASALGQGGNQPQHF. The variable domain in full, with the rest retrieved from reference TRBV7-9 and TRBJ1-5, is DTGVSQNPRHKITKRGQNVTFRCDPISEHNRLYWYRQTLGQGPEFLTYFQNEAQLEKSRLLSDRFSAERPKGSFSTLEIQRTEQGDSAMYLCASALGQGGNQPQHFGDGTRLSIL.

J is TRBJ1-5 and V is TRBV5-6, with D hard to call. The V end was cut by 2 bases, the J end by 0 bases, with 6 bases between. The V gene's germline CDR1 is SGHDT and CDR2 YYEEEE. The CDR3 loop spans 14 amino acids. CDR3 bases: TGTGCCAGCAGCTTAGAGAGTAGCAATCAGCCCCAGCATTTT. Residues: CASSLESSNQPQHF.

This chain uses TRBV18 with TRBJ2-6; no clear D. Trimming left V 6 bases short and J 2 bases short, with 8 bases between. The CDR3 consists of 14 residues. In germline, CDR1 is KGHSH, CDR2 LQKENI. The CDR3 is CASSQAPGANVLTF. Written as DNA, the CDR3 is TGTGCCAGCTCTCAAGCCCCTGGGGCCAACGTCCTGACTTTC.

As regards this clone: A junction boundary mismatches the germline segment, possibly from a read error. The chain links TRBV29-1 to TRBJ1-2; D is possibly TRBD1 (6 bases). The CDR3 totals 8 residues. CDR1 is SQVTM, CDR2 ANQGSEA, per germline. As DNA, the CDR3 is TGCAGAGCCTCGGACAGCGCCTTC. It is translated as CRASDSAF.

This rearrangement joins TRBV6-5 to TRBJ2-7; tentatively, D is TRBD2 (6 bases). The CDR3 runs to 13 residues. Germline V gene lookup returns CDR1 MNHEY and CDR2 SVGAGI. V was pared by 6 bases and J by 3 bases, with 12 bases between. The CDR3 is CASRLLASYEQYF. Here the CDR3 DNA reads TGTGCCAGCAGACTTCTAGCGAGCTACGAGCAGTACTTC.

V gene TRBV4-1 combines with J gene TRBJ2-3; D may be TRBD1 (6 bases). V lost 0 bases and J 1 base, leaving 23 bases between the germline ends. This CDR3 comprises 20 residues. Germline CDR1 reads MGHRA; CDR2 reads YSYEKL. CDR3 in amino acids: CASSQDSGQSGRKGTDTQYF. CDR3 DNA: TGCGCCAGCAGCCAAGATTCGGGACAAAGCGGTAGGAAGGGCACAGATACGCAGTATTTT.

This sequence joins TRBV5-1 and TRBJ1-3; D is perhaps TRBD1 (6 bases). This CDR3 comprises 15 residues. Trimming stripped 2 bases from V and 4 bases from J, with 13 bases between. The germline V gene encodes CDR1 SGHRS and CDR2 YFSETQ. The CDR3 is CASSFGQGRGNTIYF. CDR3 DNA: TGCGCCAGCAGCTTTGGGCAGGGGCGCGGAAACACCATATATTTT. The full variable domain, in which reference TRBV5-1 and TRBJ1-3 provide the parts outside the CDR3, is KAGVTQTPRYLIKTRGQQVTLSCSPISGHRSVSWYQQTPGQGLQFLFEYFSETQRNKGNFPGRFSGRQFSNSRSEMNVSTLELGDSALYLCASSFGQGRGNTIYFGEGSWLTVV.

The V and J genes are TRBV5-8 and TRBJ2-3; D possibly corresponds to TRBD2 (5 bases). Trimming took 8 bases from V and 4 from J, leaving 17 bases between them. The V gene's germline CDR1 is SGHTS and CDR2 YDEGEE. The CDR3 is 14 residues long. In DNA, the CDR3 is TGTGCCAGTTTCTCGGGCGGGTCTGCAGATACGCAGTATTTT. It encodes CASFSGGSADTQYF.

The V and J genes are TRBV27 and TRBJ1-5; 8 nucleotides match TRBD1. V trimming: 2 bases; J trimming: 0 bases; junction bases outside the gene matches: 6. Germline values: CDR1 MNHEY, CDR2 SMNVEV (reference sequence). The CDR3 runs to 17 residues. CDR3 region: CASSLRGDRFSNQPQHF. CDR3 DNA: TGTGCCAGCAGTTTAAGGGGGGACAGGTTTAGCAATCAGCCCCAGCATTTT.

The chain employs TRBV13 and TRBJ1-2, with 7 bases fitting TRBD1. The CDR3 sequence is 14 residues long. J lost 8 bases, V lost 4 bases, and 10 bases had no gene match. In germline, CDR1 is PRHDT, CDR2 FYEKMQ (reference sequence). The CDR3 spells CASSYTGAIGGYTF. In DNA, the CDR3 is TGTGCCAGCAGCTACACAGGGGCCATAGGGGGCTACACCTTC.

Of note for this clone: Other DNA sequences in the sample encode the same CDR3. The CDR3 loop reads CATSRDRDQPQHF. DNA for the CDR3: TGTGCCACCAGCAGGGACAGGGATCAGCCCCAGCATTTT. The V gene is TRBV15, the J gene TRBJ1-5; 8 nucleotides agree with TRBD1. CDR3 size: 13 residues. J was trimmed by 5 bases and V by 3 bases; bases with no gene match: 0. The V gene's germline CDR1 is LNHNV and CDR2 YYDKDF (reference sequence). Supplemented by reference TRBV15 and TRBJ1-5, the full variable domain reads DAMVIQNPRYQVTQFGKPVTLSCSQTLNHNVMYWYQQKSSQAPKLLFHYYDKDFNNEADTPDNFQSRRPNTSFCFLDIRSPGLGDTAMYLCATSRDRDQPQHFGDGTRLSIL.

The rearrangement links TRBV5-8 to TRBJ2-1; maybe TRBD2 (6 bases). V lost 2 bases and J lost 3, with 12 bases in between. The CDR3 has 15 residues. CDR1 SGHTS and CDR2 YDEGEE come from the germline V gene. The CDR3, as DNA: TGTGCCAGCAGCTTAATGGAGGGGAACTACAATGAGCAGTTCTTC. It yields the protein CASSLMEGNYNEQFF. The full variable domain, rest sourced from reference TRBV5-8 and TRBJ2-1, is EAGVTQSPTHLIKTRGQQATLRCSPISGHTSVYWYQQALGLGLQFLLWYDEGEERNRGNFPPRFSGRQFPNYSSELNVNALELEDSALYLCASSLMEGNYNEQFFGPGTRLTVL.

The chain is built from TRBV28 and TRBJ1-5, with 8 positions matching TRBD1. Germline V gene lookup returns CDR1 MDHEN and CDR2 SYDVKM. With 4 bases clipped from V and 3 bases from J, the junction kept 5 bases outside the gene matches. The CDR3 length is 15 residues. CDR3 sequence reads: CASSSDRVANQPQHF. CDR3 nucleotides: TGTGCCAGCAGTTCGGACAGGGTCGCCAATCAGCCCCAGCATTTT.

V and J are TRBV7-9 and TRBJ2-3; 9 positions match TRBD1. The CDR3 is 17 amino acids. After removal of 3 bases from V and 2 bases from J, the junction contained 9 bases not matched to a gene. Looked up from germline, CDR1 is SEHNR and CDR2 is FQNEAQ (reference sequence). CDR3 amino acids: CASSFRRGQGHTDTQYF. The DNA for the CDR3 is TGTGCCAGCAGCTTCCGAAGGGGACAGGGCCACACAGATACGCAGTATTTT.

The chain uses TRBV28 and TRBJ2-7, with TRBD1 matching over 9 bases. This CDR3 is 16 amino acids long. The V and J ends lost 4 bases and 2 bases, in that order; junction bases with no gene match: 9. The V gene's germline CDR1 is MDHEN and CDR2 SYDVKM. In nucleotides, the CDR3 is TGTGCCAGCAGTTACCACGGGACAGGGCCCACCTACGAGCAGTACTTC. Residues: CASSYHGTGPTYEQYF. Drawing the rest from reference TRBV28 and TRBJ2-7, the complete variable domain is DVKVTQSSRYLVKRTGEKVFLECVQDMDHENMFWYRQDPGLGLRLIYFSYDVKMKEKGDIPEGYSVSREKKERFSLILESASTNQTSMYLCASSYHGTGPTYEQYFGPGTRLTVT.

The rearrangement uses TRBV29-1 and TRBJ2-7; 9 bases align to TRBD1. The V segment lost 6 bases and the J segment 2 bases; nucleotides outside the gene matches: 11. CDR3 length: 15 residues. Germline V gives CDR1 SQVTM, CDR2 ANQGSEA. In nucleotides, the CDR3 is TGCAGCGTGGCGGGAGAACAGGGGGCAGCCTACGAGCAGTACTTC. Amino acids: CSVAGEQGAAYEQYF.

This chain joins TRBV7-8 and TRBJ1-2; tentative D call: TRBD1 (5 bases). The V and J ends lost 3 bases and 6 bases respectively, with 26 bases between them. Germline V gives CDR1 SGHVS, CDR2 FQNEAQ. The CDR3 has 18 amino acids. This CDR3 reads CASSFPAGQVGSFDGYTF. The DNA of the CDR3 is TGTGCCAGCAGCTTCCCTGCGGGGCAGGTGGGTTCGTTCGATGGCTACACCTTC.

The chain uses TRBV7-8 and TRBJ1-1, with 8 bases matching TRBD1. The CDR3 runs 15 residues. CDR1 is SGHVS, CDR2 FQNEAQ, per germline. J was trimmed by 1 base and V by 3 bases; bases with no gene match: 4. The CDR3: CASSFRGRGNTEAFF. The CDR3 DNA follows: TGTGCCAGCAGCTTCAGGGGGCGCGGGAACACTGAAGCTTTCTTT.